This T cell receptor (beta chain) comes out of a study of blood T cell repertoires in COVID-19. Study as a whole: The samples span acute and convalescent COVID-19 from the United States, Italy and Spain. PBMCs, B-cell-depleted T cells, or T cells provided the cDNA or gDNA that made up the material.

Between the trimmed V and J ends, which lost 3 bases and 3 bases, there was a span of 7 bases. The CDR3 is made up of 14 amino acids. Per the germline V gene, CDR1 is KGHDR and CDR2 is SFDVKD. Original processing methods: Estimation of nucleated cell counts relied on the amplification of reference gene primers. Profiling relied on immunoSEQ multiplex PCR, and the TCRdb table lists in-frame clones only, not all of them. For V, J and clone size, that table is used; D and trimming come from the DNA. The data hold tens of thousands of clones, with 70% to 85% observed a single time. The sequenced sample was peripheral blood. The origin of this receptor is a human donor in a cohort sampled during active COVID-19. This chain links TRBV24-1 with TRBJ2-2, with unresolved D. CDR3 sequence: CATSDEAHTGELFF. CDR3 bases: TGTGCCACCAGTGATGAGGCCCACACCGGGGAGCTGTTTTTT.